The rows below give T cell receptor beta chains drawn from one sample of a study of T cells after yellow fever vaccination. MiXCR, applied by TCRdb to the 5' RACE reads, yields one record per CDR3 protein. The table shows fewer than 450,000 distinct CDR3 sequences, with roughly 10% occurring only once. The sequencing here drew on PBMCs, taken on the day of the first yellow fever vaccination. The receptors shown here come from a man younger than 35 who received the YFV17D yellow fever vaccine. The conserved cysteine and the conserved F or W are not part of the CDR3 here. A D gene is named only where the DNA matches it firmly. Size tells how often a clone was seen (once, few, many) or the class of an expanded clone, and some rows leave it out.

CDR3 protein: ASKDPDTEAF
clone size: many
D gene: .
V gene: TRBV6-2/TRBV6-3
J gene: TRBJ1-1

CDR3 protein: ASSLAGAINEQF
clone size: many
D gene: TRBD2
V gene: TRBV6-5
J gene: TRBJ2-1

CDR3 protein: ASSRIGGAEGYT
clone size: .
D gene: .
V gene: TRBV6-2/TRBV6-3
J gene: TRBJ1-2

CDR3 protein: ASSFGTGGEQY
clone size: few
D gene: .
V gene: TRBV5-6
J gene: TRBJ2-7

CDR3 protein: ASRRTAWNTGELF
clone size: .
D gene: .
V gene: TRBV6-1
J gene: TRBJ2-2

CDR3 protein: ASTLSSYNEQF
clone size: many
D gene: .
V gene: TRBV6-2/TRBV6-3
J gene: TRBJ2-1

CDR3 protein: ASSQMQSQPQH
clone size: many
D gene: .
V gene: TRBV4-3
J gene: TRBJ1-5

CDR3 protein: ASSVGTAATEAF
clone size: .
D gene: TRBD1
V gene: TRBV6-1
J gene: TRBJ1-1

CDR3 protein: ASSLRRSWSGEQY
clone size: .
D gene: .
V gene: TRBV7-2
J gene: TRBJ2-7

CDR3 protein: SVPKRTGELF
clone size: .
D gene: .
V gene: TRBV29-1
J gene: TRBJ2-2

CDR3 protein: ASSYSSGGNPIAKNIQY
clone size: many
D gene: .
V gene: TRBV6-5
J gene: TRBJ2-4

CDR3 protein: ASSLAKYQETQY
clone size: .
D gene: .
V gene: TRBV28
J gene: TRBJ2-5

CDR3 protein: ASSPYSSYNEQF
clone size: few
D gene: .
V gene: TRBV7-2
J gene: TRBJ2-1

CDR3 protein: ASSEPGRAHNEQF
clone size: many
D gene: .
V gene: TRBV12-3/TRBV12-4
J gene: TRBJ2-1

CDR3 protein: ASSQRDFYRWGANVLT
clone size: few
D gene: .
V gene: TRBV4-1
J gene: TRBJ2-6

CDR3 protein: ASSELGPLRTGGEQF
clone size: .
D gene: TRBD1
V gene: TRBV6-1
J gene: TRBJ2-1

CDR3 protein: ASSSDWDGYT
clone size: few
D gene: .
V gene: TRBV5-1
J gene: TRBJ1-2

CDR3 protein: ATSDSQGARTGELF
clone size: few
D gene: TRBD1
V gene: TRBV24-1
J gene: TRBJ2-2

CDR3 protein: ASSRVQETQY
clone size: many
D gene: .
V gene: TRBV5-1
J gene: TRBJ2-5

CDR3 protein: ASSLSGFTYEQY
clone size: .
D gene: .
V gene: TRBV9
J gene: TRBJ2-7

CDR3 protein: ATSEPRASTGELF
clone size: few
D gene: .
V gene: TRBV24-1
J gene: TRBJ2-2

CDR3 protein: ASSFRDGPREQY
clone size: few
D gene: .
V gene: TRBV12-3/TRBV12-4
J gene: TRBJ2-7

CDR3 protein: ASSSGLAKNIQY
clone size: few
D gene: .
V gene: TRBV7-2
J gene: TRBJ2-4

CDR3 protein: ASSLLERGEAQY
clone size: few
D gene: TRBD2
V gene: TRBV12-3/TRBV12-4
J gene: TRBJ2-3

CDR3 protein: ASRGNGNQPQH
clone size: few
D gene: .
V gene: TRBV12-3/TRBV12-4
J gene: TRBJ1-5

CDR3 protein: ASSGLNTATQY
clone size: few
D gene: .
V gene: TRBV7-2
J gene: TRBJ2-3

CDR3 protein: ASSPSDETQY
clone size: .
D gene: .
V gene: TRBV28
J gene: TRBJ2-5

CDR3 protein: ASSIGTGFNYGYT
clone size: .
D gene: .
V gene: TRBV19
J gene: TRBJ1-2

CDR3 protein: ASSPRSGSTDTQY
clone size: many
D gene: .
V gene: TRBV18
J gene: TRBJ2-3

CDR3 protein: SASQTGGEGTHY
clone size: .
D gene: TRBD1
V gene: TRBV20-1
J gene: TRBJ2-5

CDR3 protein: ASSHSGGLDLFNEQF
clone size: few
D gene: TRBD2
V gene: TRBV7-9
J gene: TRBJ2-1